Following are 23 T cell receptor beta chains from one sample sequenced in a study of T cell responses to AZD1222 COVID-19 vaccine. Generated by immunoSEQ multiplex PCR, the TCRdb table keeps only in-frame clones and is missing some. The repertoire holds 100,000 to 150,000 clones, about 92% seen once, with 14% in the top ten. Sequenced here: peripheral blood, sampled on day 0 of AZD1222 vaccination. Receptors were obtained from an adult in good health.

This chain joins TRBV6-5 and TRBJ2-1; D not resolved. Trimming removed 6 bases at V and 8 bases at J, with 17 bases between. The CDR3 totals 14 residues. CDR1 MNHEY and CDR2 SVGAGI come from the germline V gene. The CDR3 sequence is CASRGWEERDEQFF. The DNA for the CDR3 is TGTGCCAGCAGGGGTTGGGAAGAACGAGATGAGCAGTTCTTC.

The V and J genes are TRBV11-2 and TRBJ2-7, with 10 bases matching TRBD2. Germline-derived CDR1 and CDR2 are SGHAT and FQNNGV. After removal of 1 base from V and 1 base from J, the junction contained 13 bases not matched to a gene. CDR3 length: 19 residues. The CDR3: CASSLGYRLAGADSYEQYF. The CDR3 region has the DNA TGTGCCAGCAGCTTAGGGTATAGGCTAGCGGGAGCTGATTCCTACGAGCAGTACTTC.

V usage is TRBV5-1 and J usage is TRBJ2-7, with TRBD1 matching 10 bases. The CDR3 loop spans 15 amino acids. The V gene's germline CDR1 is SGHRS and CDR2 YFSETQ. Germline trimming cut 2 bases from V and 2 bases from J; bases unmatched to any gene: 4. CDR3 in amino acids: CASSLRDRGPYEQYF. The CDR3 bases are TGCGCCAGCAGCTTAAGGGACAGGGGCCCCTACGAGCAGTACTTC.

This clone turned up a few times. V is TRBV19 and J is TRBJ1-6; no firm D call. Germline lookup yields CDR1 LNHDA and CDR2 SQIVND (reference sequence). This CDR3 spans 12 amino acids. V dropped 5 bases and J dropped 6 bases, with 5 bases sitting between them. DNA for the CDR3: TGTGCCAGTAGTTCGGTTAATTCACCCCTCCACTTT. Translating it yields CASSSVNSPLHF.

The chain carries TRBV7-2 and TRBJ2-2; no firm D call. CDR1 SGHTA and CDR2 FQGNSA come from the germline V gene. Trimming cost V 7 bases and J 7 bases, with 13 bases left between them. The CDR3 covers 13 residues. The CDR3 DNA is TGTGCCAGCACCACTACGCTTGGCGGGGAGCTGTTTTTT. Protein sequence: CASTTTLGGELFF. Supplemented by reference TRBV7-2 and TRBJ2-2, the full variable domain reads GAGVSQSPSNKVTEKGKDVELRCDPISGHTALYWYRQSLGQGLEFLIYFQGNSAPDKSGLPSDRFSAERTGGSVSTLTIQRTQQEDSAVYLCASTTTLGGELFFGEGSRLTVL.

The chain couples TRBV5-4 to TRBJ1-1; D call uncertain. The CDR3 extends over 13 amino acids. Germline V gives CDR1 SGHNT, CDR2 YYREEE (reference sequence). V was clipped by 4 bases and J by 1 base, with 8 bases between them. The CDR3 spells CASSPTQNTEAFF. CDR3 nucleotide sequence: TGTGCCAGCAGCCCTACACAGAACACTGAAGCTTTCTTT.

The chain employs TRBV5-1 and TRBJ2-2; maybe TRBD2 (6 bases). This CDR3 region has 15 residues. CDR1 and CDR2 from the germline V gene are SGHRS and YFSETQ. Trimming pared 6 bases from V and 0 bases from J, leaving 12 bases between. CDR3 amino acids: CASTSRLANTGELFF. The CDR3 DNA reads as TGCGCCAGCACCTCCAGACTAGCGAACACCGGGGAGCTGTTTTTT.

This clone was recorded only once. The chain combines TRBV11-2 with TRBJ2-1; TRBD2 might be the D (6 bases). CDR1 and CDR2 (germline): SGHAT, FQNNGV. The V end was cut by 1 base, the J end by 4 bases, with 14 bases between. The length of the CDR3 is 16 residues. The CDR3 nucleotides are TGTGCCAGCAGCTTAGGAGGCTTAGCGGAATACAATGAGCAGTTCTTC. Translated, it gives CASSLGGLAEYNEQFF.

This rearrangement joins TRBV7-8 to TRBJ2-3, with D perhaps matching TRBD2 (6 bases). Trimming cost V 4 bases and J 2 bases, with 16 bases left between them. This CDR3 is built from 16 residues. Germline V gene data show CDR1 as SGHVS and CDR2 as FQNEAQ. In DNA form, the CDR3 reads TGTGCCAGCAGCTCGGGGAGGAGGCCTTACACAGATACGCAGTATTTT. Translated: CASSSGRRPYTDTQYF.

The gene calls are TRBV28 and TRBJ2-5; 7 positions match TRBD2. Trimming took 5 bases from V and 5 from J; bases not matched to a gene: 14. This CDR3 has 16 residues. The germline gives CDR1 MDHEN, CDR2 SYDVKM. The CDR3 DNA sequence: TGTGCCAGCAGTCCCCCTCCCGGGAGGCTTTTGGAGACCCAGTACTTC. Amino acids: CASSPPPGRLLETQYF.

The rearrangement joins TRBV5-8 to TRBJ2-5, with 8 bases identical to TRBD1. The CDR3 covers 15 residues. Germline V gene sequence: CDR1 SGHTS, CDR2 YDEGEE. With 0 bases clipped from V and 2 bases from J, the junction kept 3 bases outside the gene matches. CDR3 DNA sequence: TGTGCCAGCAGCTTGGAGGGGACAGGACAAGAGACCCAGTACTTC. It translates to CASSLEGTGQETQYF.

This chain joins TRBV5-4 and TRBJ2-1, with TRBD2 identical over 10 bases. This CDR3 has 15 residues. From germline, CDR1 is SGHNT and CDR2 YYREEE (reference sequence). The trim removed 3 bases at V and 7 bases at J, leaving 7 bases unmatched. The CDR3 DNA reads TGTGCCAGCAGCTCACCTCTAGCGGGGGTGAATGAGCAGTTCTTC. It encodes CASSSPLAGVNEQFF.

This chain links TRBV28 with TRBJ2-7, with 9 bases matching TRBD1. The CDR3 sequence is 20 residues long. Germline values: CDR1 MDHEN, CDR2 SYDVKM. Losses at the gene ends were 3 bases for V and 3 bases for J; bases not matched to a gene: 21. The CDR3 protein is CASSFSLRQYQRDRDYEQYF. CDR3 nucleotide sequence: TGTGCCAGCAGTTTTTCTTTGCGGCAATATCAACGGGACAGGGACTACGAGCAGTACTTC.

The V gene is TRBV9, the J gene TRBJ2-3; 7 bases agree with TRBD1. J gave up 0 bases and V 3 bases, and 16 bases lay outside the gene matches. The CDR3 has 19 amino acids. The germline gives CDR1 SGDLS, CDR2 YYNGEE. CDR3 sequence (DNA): TGTGCCAGCAGCGAGACTTCGGAAGGACAGGAGGAAAGCACAGATACGCAGTATTTT. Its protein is CASSETSEGQEESTDTQYF. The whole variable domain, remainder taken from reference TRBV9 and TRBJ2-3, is DSGVTQTPKHLITATGQRVTLRCSPRSGDLSVYWYQQSLDQGLQFLIQYYNGEERAKGNILERFSAQQFPDLHSELNLSSLELGDSALYFCASSETSEGQEESTDTQYFGPGTRLTVL.

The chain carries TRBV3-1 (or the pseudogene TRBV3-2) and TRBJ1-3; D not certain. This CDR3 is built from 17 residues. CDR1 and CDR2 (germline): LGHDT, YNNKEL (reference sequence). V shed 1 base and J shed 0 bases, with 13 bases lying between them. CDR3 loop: CASSQVRPPSSGNTIYF. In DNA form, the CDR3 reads TGTGCCAGCAGCCAAGTTCGGCCCCCGAGCTCTGGAAACACCATATATTTT.

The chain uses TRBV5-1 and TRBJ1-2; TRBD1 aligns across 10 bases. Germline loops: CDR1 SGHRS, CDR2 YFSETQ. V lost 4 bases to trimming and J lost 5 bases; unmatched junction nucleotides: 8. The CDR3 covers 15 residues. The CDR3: CASSGRDRGGYGYTF. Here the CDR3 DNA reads TGCGCCAGCAGCGGCCGGGACAGGGGAGGGTATGGCTACACCTTC. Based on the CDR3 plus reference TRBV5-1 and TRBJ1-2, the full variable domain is KAGVTQTPRYLIKTRGQQVTLSCSPISGHRSVSWYQQTPGQGLQFLFEYFSETQRNKGNFPGRFSGRQFSNSRSEMNVSTLELGDSALYLCASSGRDRGGYGYTFGSGTRLTVV.

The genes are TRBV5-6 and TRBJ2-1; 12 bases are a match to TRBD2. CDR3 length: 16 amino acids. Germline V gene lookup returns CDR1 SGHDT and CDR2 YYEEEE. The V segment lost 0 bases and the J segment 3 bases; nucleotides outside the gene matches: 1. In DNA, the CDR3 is TGTGCCAGCAGCTTGGCTAGCGGGAGGGGCTACAATGAGCAGTTCTTC. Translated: CASSLASGRGYNEQFF.

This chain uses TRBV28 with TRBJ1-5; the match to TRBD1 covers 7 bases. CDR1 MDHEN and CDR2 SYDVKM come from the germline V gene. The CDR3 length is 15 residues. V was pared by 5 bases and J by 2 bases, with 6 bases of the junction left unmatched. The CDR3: CASSITGAGNQPQHF. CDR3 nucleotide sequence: TGTGCCAGCAGTATCACAGGGGCTGGCAATCAGCCCCAGCATTTT.

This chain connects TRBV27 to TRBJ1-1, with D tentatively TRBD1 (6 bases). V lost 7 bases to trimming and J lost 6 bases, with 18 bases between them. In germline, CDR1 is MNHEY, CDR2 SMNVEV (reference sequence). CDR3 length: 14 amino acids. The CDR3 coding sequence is TGTGCCAGCAACCCAACAGGGTCTGTCGCTGAAGCTTTCTTT. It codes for CASNPTGSVAEAFF.

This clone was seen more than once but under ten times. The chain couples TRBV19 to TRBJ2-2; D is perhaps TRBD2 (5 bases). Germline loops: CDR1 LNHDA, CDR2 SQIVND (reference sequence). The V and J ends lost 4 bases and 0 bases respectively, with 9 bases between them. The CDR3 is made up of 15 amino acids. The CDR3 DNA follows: TGTGCCAGTAGTACCTGGGGAGCGAACACCGGGGAGCTGTTTTTT. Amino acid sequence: CASSTWGANTGELFF.

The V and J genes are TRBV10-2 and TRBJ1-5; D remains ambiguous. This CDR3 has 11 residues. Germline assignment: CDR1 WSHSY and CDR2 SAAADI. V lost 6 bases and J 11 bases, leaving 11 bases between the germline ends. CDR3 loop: CASSAGSTQHF. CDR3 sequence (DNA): TGCGCCAGCAGCGCAGGCTCGACCCAGCATTTT.

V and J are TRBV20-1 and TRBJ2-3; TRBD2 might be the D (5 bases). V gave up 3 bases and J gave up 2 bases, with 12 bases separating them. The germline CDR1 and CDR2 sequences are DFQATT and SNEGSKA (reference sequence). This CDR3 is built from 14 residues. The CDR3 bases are TGCAGTGCTAGTCTCAGCGGCAACACAGATACGCAGTATTTT. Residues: CSASLSGNTDTQYF.

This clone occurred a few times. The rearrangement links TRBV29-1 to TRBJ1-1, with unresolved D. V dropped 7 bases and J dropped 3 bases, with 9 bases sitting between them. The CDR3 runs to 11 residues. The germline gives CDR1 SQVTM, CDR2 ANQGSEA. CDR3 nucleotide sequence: TGCAGCGGTGGCCCTGACACTGAAGCTTTCTTT. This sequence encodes CSGGPDTEAFF.